This TCR beta chain was observed in a study of blood T cells in healthy people across ages. Then a second PCR, running about 6 to 12 cycles, was carried out with a sample-barcoded 5' primer and a J-beta primer mix. From the 5' RACE reads, TCRdb called clonotypes with MiXCR, one entry per CDR3 protein. The table lists some 1,500,000 distinct CDR3 sequences, around 40% of them singletons. This clonotype was found a few times. Sequenced input: blood. This TCR was sampled from a woman between 18 and 30 years old in good health.

The CDR3 region is CSATPLTSIPDTQYF. DNA for the CDR3: TGCAGTGCTACCCCGCTAACTAGCATCCCAGATACGCAGTATTTT. The chain uses TRBV20-1 and TRBJ2-3; maybe TRBD2 (6 bases). The CDR3 is made up of 15 amino acids. Germline lookup yields CDR1 DFQATT and CDR2 SNEGSKA (reference sequence). V was clipped by 4 bases and J by 4 bases, with 18 bases between them.